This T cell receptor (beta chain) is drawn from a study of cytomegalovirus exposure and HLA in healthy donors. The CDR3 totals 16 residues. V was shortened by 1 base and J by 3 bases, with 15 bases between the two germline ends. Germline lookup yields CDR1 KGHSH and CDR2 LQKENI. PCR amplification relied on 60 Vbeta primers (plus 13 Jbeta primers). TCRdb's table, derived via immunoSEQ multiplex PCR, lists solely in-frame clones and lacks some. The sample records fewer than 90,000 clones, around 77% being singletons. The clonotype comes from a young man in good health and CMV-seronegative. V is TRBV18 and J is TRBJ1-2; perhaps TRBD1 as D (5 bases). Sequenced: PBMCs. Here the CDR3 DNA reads TGTGCCAGCTCACCACTCACGAGACAGACCGACTATGGCTACACCTTC. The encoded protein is CASSPLTRQTDYGYTF. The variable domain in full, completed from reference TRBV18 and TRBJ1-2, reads NAGVMQNPRHLVRRRGQEARLRCSPMKGHSHVYWYRQLPEEGLKFMVYLQKENIIDESGMPKERFSAEFPKEGPSILRIQQVVRGDSAAYFCASSPLTRQTDYGYTFGSGTRLTVV.